A selection of T cell receptor beta chains follows, all from one sample in a study of shared clonotypes between healthy human individuals. Sequencing used immunoSEQ multiplex PCR; TCRdb keeps in-frame clones, though not all of them. Here the sample spans some 1,100,000 clones, 78% being singletons. The sample consisted of memory CD4+ T cells from PBMCs. Receptors were obtained from a man younger than 35 in good health. Some clones in this sample may be carry-over from other donors' samples. Each CDR3 is given without its conserved first and last residue. The order of the fields is V gene, J gene, CDR3 length, CDR3 protein.

V gene: TRBV4-1
J gene: TRBJ2-5
CDR3 length: 14
CDR3 protein: ASSHLGGGLQETQY

V gene: TRBV7-9
J gene: TRBJ2-3
CDR3 length: 10
CDR3 protein: ASSSEGDTQY

V gene: TRBV11-2
J gene: TRBJ2-1
CDR3 length: 16
CDR3 protein: ASSSTPPSASSYNEQF

V gene: TRBV5-1
J gene: TRBJ2-3
CDR3 length: 15
CDR3 protein: ASSFSSGLAFTDTQY

V gene: TRBV7-2
J gene: TRBJ2-1
CDR3 length: 13
CDR3 protein: ASSLARADYNEQF

V gene: TRBV6-6
J gene: TRBJ2-2
CDR3 length: 11
CDR3 protein: ASTDRITGELF

V gene: TRBV20-1
J gene: TRBJ1-1
CDR3 length: 8
CDR3 protein: SARSPEAF

V gene: TRBV19
J gene: TRBJ2-1
CDR3 length: 9
CDR3 protein: ASSDRDREF

V gene: TRBV7-8
J gene: TRBJ2-3
CDR3 length: 14
CDR3 protein: ASSSDRGVDTDTQY

V gene: TRBV6-1
J gene: TRBJ1-2
CDR3 length: 11
CDR3 protein: ASTPEGTYGYT

V gene: TRBV15
J gene: TRBJ2-3
CDR3 length: 11
CDR3 protein: ATWDRGTDTQY

V gene: TRBV18
J gene: TRBJ1-4
CDR3 length: 13
CDR3 protein: ASSPQKSTNEKLF

V gene: TRBV2
J gene: TRBJ2-6
CDR3 length: 16
CDR3 protein: ASSSERGPFSGANVLT

V gene: TRBV7-9
J gene: TRBJ1-5
CDR3 length: 12
CDR3 protein: ASSYLGSNQPQH

V gene: TRBV18
J gene: TRBJ2-7
CDR3 length: 14
CDR3 protein: ASSPYRDSNSYEQY

V gene: TRBV18
J gene: TRBJ2-2
CDR3 length: 13
CDR3 protein: ASSPGGLNTGELF

V gene: TRBV4-1
J gene: TRBJ1-5
CDR3 length: 18
CDR3 protein: ASSQDFRARASRSNQPQH

V gene: TRBV5-1
J gene: TRBJ2-2
CDR3 length: 14
CDR3 protein: ASSQGGQLNTGELF

V gene: TRBV7-3
J gene: TRBJ2-6
CDR3 length: 12
CDR3 protein: ASMGEPGANVLT

V gene: TRBV5-1
J gene: TRBJ1-1
CDR3 length: 13
CDR3 protein: ASSLGTDSGTEAF

V gene: TRBV9
J gene: TRBJ2-3
CDR3 length: 12
CDR3 protein: ARVWTLDTDTQY

V gene: TRBV28
J gene: TRBJ1-5
CDR3 length: 13
CDR3 protein: ASSSFSAGNQPQH

V gene: TRBV6-4
J gene: TRBJ2-1
CDR3 length: 12
CDR3 protein: ASSDWGRDNEQF

V gene: TRBV6-5
J gene: TRBJ1-4
CDR3 length: 12
CDR3 protein: ASSYRVTNEKLF

V gene: TRBV9
J gene: TRBJ2-1
CDR3 length: 18
CDR3 protein: ASSVTFGTSGGSSYNEQF

V gene: TRBV18
J gene: TRBJ1-2
CDR3 length: 14
CDR3 protein: ASSPQQPGADTGYT